The clone carrying this TCR beta chain was detected ten times or more. The antigen is undetermined. Germline values: CDR1 SNHLY, CDR2 FYNNEI. The CDR3 sequence is 13 residues long. V lost 5 bases and J 4 bases, leaving 10 bases between the germline ends. The data originate from a study of regulatory T cells in long-lasting Graves disease. On the study more broadly: The antithyroid drugs taken by newly diagnosed Graves' patients had been used for under 3 months.

Regarding the study as a whole: Newly diagnosed disease favored TRBV20-1 and TRBJ2-1 over persistent disease. Thyroid tissue went unstudied; only peripheral blood was examined. Newly diagnosed patients had higher TCR diversity than persistent Graves' patients did.

Time point of the sample: newly diagnosed GD, antithyroid drugs for less than 3 months. PBMC RNA was the source of the TCR library. Through Arm-PCR of CDR3 regions and iRepertoire HTBI primers, TCR beta libraries were built. From the multiplex PCR reads, TCRdb called clonotypes with MiXCR, one entry per CDR3 protein. The table lists approximately 230,000 distinct CDR3 sequences, around 19% of them singletons. This chain links TRBV2 with TRBJ2-3; D is undetermined. Sample: peripheral blood mononuclear cells (PBMCs), taken at new diagnosis, from a patient treated with antithyroid drugs. The receptor's source is a female donor with Graves disease. CDR3 protein: CASSLWGADTQYF. CDR3 coding DNA: TGTGCCAGCAGTCTTTGGGGTGCAGATACGCAGTATTTT.